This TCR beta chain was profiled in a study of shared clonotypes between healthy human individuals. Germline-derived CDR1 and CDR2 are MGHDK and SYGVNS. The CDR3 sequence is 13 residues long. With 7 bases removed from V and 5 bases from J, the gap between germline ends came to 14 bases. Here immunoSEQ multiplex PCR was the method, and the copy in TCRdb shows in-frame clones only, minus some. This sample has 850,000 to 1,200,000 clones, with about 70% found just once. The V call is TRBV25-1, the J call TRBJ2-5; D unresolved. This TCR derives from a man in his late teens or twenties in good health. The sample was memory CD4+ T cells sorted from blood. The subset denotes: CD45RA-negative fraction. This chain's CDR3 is CASTPSGWETQYF. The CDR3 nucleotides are TGTGCCAGCACCCCCTCTGGCTGGGAGACCCAGTACTTC. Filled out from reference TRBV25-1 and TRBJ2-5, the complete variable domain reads EADIYQTPRYLVIGTGKKITLECSQTMGHDKMYWYQQDPGMELHLIHYSYGVNSTEKGDLSSESTVSRIRTEHFPLTLESARPSHTSQYLCASTPSGWETQYFGPGTRLLVL.